This record concerns one T cell receptor (beta chain) sequence. The data originate from a study of blood T cell repertoires in COVID-19. This table comes from immunoSEQ multiplex PCR, and its TCRdb copy is limited to in-frame clones, with some not included. The repertoire consists of more than 150,000 clones, with 80% to 90% occurring once and the leading ten covering around 8.2%. CDR3 length: 13 amino acids. Trimming left V 0 bases short and J 4 bases short, with 4 bases between. CDR1 is KGHSY and CDR2 is FQNENV in the germline V gene. V is TRBV16 and J is TRBJ1-3; no firm D call. The receptor comes from a man in his 60s with acute or convalescent COVID-19. Sequences were obtained from peripheral blood. The CDR3 is CASSQSTGNTIYF. In nucleotides, the CDR3 is TGTGCCAGCAGCCAATCGACAGGAAACACCATATATTTT.